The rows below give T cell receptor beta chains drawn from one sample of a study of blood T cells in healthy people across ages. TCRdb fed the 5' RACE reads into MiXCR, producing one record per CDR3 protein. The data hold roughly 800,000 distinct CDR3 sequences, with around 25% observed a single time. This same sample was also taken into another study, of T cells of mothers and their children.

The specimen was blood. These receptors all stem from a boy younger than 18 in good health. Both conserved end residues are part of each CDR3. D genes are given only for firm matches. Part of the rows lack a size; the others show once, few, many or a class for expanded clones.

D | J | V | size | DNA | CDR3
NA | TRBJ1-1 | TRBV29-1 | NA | TGCAGCGTTGCGGTCGGAGGGAACACTGAAGCTTTCTTT | CSVAVGGNTEAFF
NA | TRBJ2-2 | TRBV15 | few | TGTGCCACCAGCAGAGAACAAGTGACTTTTTCAGGCGGGGAGCTGTTTTTT | CATSREQVTFSGGELFF
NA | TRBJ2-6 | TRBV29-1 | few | TGCAGCGTTGAGGCAGGGGCCTCTGGGGCCAACGTCCTGACTTTC | CSVEAGASGANVLTF
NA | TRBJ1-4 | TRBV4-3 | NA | TGCGCCAGCGGTGTCGGAGCAACTAATGAAAAACTGTTTTTT | CASGVGATNEKLFF
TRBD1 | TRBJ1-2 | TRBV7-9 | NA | TGTGCCAGCAGCTTAGTGTCGGACAGGGTCCCCTATGGCTACACCTTC | CASSLVSDRVPYGYTF
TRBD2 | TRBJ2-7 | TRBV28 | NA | TGTGCCAGCAGTTTCCGGGGGGGGCTGGTCGAGCAGTACTTC | CASSFRGGLVEQYF
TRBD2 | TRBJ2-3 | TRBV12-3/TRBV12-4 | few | TGTGCCAGCAGTTGGCGGCGGGAGAGCACAGATACGCAGTATTTT | CASSWRRESTDTQYF
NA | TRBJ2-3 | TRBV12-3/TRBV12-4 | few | TGTGCCAGCAGTTCAGAAACAGATACGCAGTATTTT | CASSSETDTQYF
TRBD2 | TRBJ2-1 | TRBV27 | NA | TGTGCCAGCAGTTTAGGACTAGCGGGGGTGGAGGAGCAGTTCTTC | CASSLGLAGVEEQFF
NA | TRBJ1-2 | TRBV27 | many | TGTGCCAGCAGCCCCGACAGGTCGAACTATGGCTACACCTTC | CASSPDRSNYGYTF
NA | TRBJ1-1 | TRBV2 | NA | TGTGCCAGCAGTGGGGTGGAGGGGAGAACTGAAGCTTTCTTT | CASSGVEGRTEAFF
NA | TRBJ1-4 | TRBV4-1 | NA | TGCGCCAGCAGCCGGGCTGCAACTAATGAAAAACTGTTTTTT | CASSRAATNEKLFF
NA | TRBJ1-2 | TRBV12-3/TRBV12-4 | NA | TGTGCCAGCAGCATTCGACCCGACAACTATGGCTACACCTTC | CASSIRPDNYGYTF
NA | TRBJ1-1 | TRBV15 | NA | TGTGCCACCAGCAGAGATGTGTCCTGGGGGATGAACACTGAAGCTTCCTTT | CATSRDVSWGMNTEASF
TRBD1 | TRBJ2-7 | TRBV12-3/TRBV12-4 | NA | TGTGCCAGCAGTACCCGGGACAGGGAATCCTACGAGCAGTACTTC | CASSTRDRESYEQYF
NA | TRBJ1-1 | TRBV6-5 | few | TGTGCCAGCAGGAACCGGGGACGGCGGGGCACTGAAGCTTTCTTT | CASRNRGRRGTEAFF
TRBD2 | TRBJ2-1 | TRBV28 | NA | TGTGCCAGCAGTCCCTTGACTAGCGGGAGAATCCATGAGCAGTTCTTC | CASSPLTSGRIHEQFF
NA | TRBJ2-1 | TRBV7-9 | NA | TGTGCCAGCAGGAACCGGGACTACAATGAGCAGTTCTTC | CASRNRDYNEQFF
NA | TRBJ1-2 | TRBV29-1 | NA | TGCAGCGTTGGAGGGGATGACTATGGCTACACCTTC | CSVGGDDYGYTF
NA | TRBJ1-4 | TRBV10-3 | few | TGTGCCATCAGTGAGTCCCTTTATGAAAAACTGTTTTTT | CAISESLYEKLFF
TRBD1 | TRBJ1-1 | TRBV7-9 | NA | TGTGCCAGCAGCTTAGGAGGGACAGGGCAAACTGAAGCTTTCTTT | CASSLGGTGQTEAFF
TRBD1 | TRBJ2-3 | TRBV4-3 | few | TGCGCCAGCAGCGGTAATACAGGGGCCACAGATACGCAGTATTTT | CASSGNTGATDTQYF
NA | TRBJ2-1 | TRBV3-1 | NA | TGTGCCAGCAGCCAAGAAGGATACAATGAGCAGTTCTTC | CASSQEGYNEQFF
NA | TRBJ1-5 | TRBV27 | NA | TGTGCCAGCAGCCGTAAGGACCGTCGAGGGTTTTGTAATCAGCCCCAGCATTTT | CASSRKDRRGFCNQPQHF
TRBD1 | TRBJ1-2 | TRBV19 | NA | TGTGCCAGTAGGCCGGACAGGGACTATGGCTACACCTTC | CASRPDRDYGYTF
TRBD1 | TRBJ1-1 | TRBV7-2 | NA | TGTGCCAGCAACAAAGACAGGGACCAGGAAGCTTTCTTT | CASNKDRDQEAFF
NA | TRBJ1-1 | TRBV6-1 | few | TGTGCCAGCAGTGAATCAGGGTTGATAGGGACTGAAGCTTTCTTT | CASSESGLIGTEAFF
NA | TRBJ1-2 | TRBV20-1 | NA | TGCAGTGCTAGGAATGGGGGGCTTTGGGGCTACACCTTC | CSARNGGLWGYTF
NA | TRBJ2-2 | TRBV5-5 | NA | TGTGCCAGCAGGGAGGGACTCAACACCGGGGAGCTGTTTTTT | CASREGLNTGELFF
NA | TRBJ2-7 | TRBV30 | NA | TGTGCCTGGAGTGTACCCGGACTTACTTCCTACGAGCAGTACTTC | CAWSVPGLTSYEQYF
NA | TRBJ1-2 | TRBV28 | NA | TGTGCCAGCAGTTTAGATCCTAAGTGGGGCCTTGGCTACACCTTC | CASSLDPKWGLGYTF
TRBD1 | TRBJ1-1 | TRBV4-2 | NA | TGTGCCAGCAGCCCCGCCGGGACAGGGATTGAAGCTTTCTTT | CASSPAGTGIEAFF
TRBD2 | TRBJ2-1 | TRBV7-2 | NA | TGTGCCAGCAGCTTAGACCCCAGACTAGCGGGGGGGCACTACAATGAGCAGTTCTTC | CASSLDPRLAGGHYNEQFF
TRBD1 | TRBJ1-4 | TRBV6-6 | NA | TGTGTCTCGGATTCAGGACAGGGGCTGTTTTTT | CVSDSGQGLFF